This T cell receptor (beta chain) was profiled in a study of identical twins. This clonotype was recorded a few times. From the 5' RACE reads, TCRdb called clonotypes with MiXCR, one entry per CDR3 protein. The sample has about 520,000 distinct CDR3 sequences, 22% seen once; the top ten hold roughly 0.91%. V shed 5 bases and J shed 5 bases, with 15 bases lying between them. The germline V gene encodes CDR1 SGHTA and CDR2 FQGNSA. This CDR3 region has 14 residues. The same data also contributed to another study, on T cells expressing NK-cell markers.

This receptor was identified in a woman aged 18-30 years in good health. The chain has TRBV7-2 and TRBJ1-1, with a tentative D call TRBD1 (6 bases). Input material: CD4+ T cells sorted from blood. The CDR3 spells CASSPVVRGTEAFF. The CDR3 nucleotides are TGTGCCAGCAGCCCTGTGGTCAGGGGAACTGAAGCTTTCTTT.